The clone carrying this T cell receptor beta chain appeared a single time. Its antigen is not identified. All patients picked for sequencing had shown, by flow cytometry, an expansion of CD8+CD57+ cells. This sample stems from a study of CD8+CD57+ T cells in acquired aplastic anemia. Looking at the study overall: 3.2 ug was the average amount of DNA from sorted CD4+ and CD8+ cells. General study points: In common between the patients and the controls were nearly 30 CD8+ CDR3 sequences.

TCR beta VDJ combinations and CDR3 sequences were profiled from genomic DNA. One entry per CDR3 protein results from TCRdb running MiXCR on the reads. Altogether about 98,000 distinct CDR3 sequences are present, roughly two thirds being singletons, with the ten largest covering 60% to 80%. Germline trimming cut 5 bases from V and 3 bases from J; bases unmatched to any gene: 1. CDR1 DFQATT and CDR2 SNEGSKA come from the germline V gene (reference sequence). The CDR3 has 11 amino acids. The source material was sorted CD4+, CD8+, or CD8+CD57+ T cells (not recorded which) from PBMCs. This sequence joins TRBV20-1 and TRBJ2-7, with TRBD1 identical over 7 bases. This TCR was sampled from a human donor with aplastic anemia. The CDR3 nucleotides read TGCAGTGCTGACAGGGACTACGAGCAGTACTTC. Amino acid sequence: CSADRDYEQYF.